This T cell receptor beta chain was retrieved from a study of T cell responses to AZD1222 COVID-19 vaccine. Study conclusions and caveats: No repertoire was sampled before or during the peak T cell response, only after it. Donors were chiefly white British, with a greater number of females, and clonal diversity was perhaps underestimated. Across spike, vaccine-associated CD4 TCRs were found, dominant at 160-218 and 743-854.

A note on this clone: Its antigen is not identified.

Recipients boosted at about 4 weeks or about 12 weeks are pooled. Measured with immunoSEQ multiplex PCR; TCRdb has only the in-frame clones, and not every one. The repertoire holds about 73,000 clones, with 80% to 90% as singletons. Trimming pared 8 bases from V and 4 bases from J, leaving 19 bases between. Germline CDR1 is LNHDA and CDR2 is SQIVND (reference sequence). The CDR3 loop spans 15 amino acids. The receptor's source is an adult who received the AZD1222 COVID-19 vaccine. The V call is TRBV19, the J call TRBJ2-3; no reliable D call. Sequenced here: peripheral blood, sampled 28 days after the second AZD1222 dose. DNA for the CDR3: TGTGCCAGTTCCGACCCCACCCACACCCCAGATACGCAGTATTTT. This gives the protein CASSDPTHTPDTQYF. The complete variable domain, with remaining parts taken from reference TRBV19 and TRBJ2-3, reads DGGITQSPKYLFRKEGQNVTLSCEQNLNHDAMYWYRQDPGQGLRLIYYSQIVNDFQKGDIAEGYSVSREKKESFPLTVTSAQKNPTAFYLCASSDPTHTPDTQYFGPGTRLTVL.